The 22 T cell receptor beta chains below come from one sample, sequenced in a study of blood T cell repertoires in COVID-19. TCRdb keeps only in-frame clones here, not all; method: immunoSEQ multiplex PCR. Here the sample spans under 250,000 clones, about 86% being singletons. Material: peripheral blood. All receptors come from a man aged 60-69 years with acute or convalescent COVID-19.

This clone has only one observation. V gene TRBV7-9 combines with J gene TRBJ2-1; 8 nucleotides agree with TRBD2. CDR3 length equals 15 residues. CDR1 is SEHNR and CDR2 is FQNEAQ in the germline V gene (reference sequence). Trimming cost V 2 bases and J 3 bases; bases outside gene matches: 3. DNA for the CDR3: TGTGCCAGCAGCTTAAGCGGGAGTGGCTACAATGAGCAGTTCTTC. Its translation: CASSLSGSGYNEQFF. Using reference TRBV7-9 and TRBJ2-1 for the parts outside the CDR3, the full variable domain is DTGVSQNPRHKITKRGQNVTFRCDPISEHNRLYWYRQTLGQGPEFLTYFQNEAQLEKSRLLSDRFSAERPKGSFSTLEIQRTEQGDSAMYLCASSLSGSGYNEQFFGPGTRLTVL.

The chain couples TRBV6-5 to TRBJ2-7; no definite D call. Trimming cost V 6 bases and J 5 bases, with 14 bases left between them. Germline CDR1 and CDR2: MNHEY and SVGAGI. The CDR3 is 13 residues long. The CDR3 DNA sequence: TGTGCCAGCAGACCTAAGCCGCTGGACGAGCAGTACTTC. It specifies CASRPKPLDEQYF.

The chain uses TRBV6-1 and TRBJ2-5, with a weak D call TRBD2 (5 bases). The CDR3 has 14 amino acids. The germline V gene has CDR1 MNHNS and CDR2 SASEGT. V dropped 2 bases and J dropped 2 bases, with 9 bases sitting between them. The CDR3 bases are TGTGCCAGCAGTGAACGAGGAGGACAAGAGACCCAGTACTTC. Protein sequence: CASSERGGQETQYF.

V and J are TRBV30 and TRBJ1-1, with a possible D match to TRBD1 (5 bases). The CDR3 is 15 amino acids. CDR1 is GTSNPN and CDR2 is SVGIG in the germline V gene (reference sequence). V gave up 5 bases and J gave up 0 bases, with 16 bases separating them. The CDR3 spells CAWGSGTDMNTEAFF. CDR3 DNA: TGTGCCTGGGGATCCGGGACTGACATGAACACTGAAGCTTTCTTT.

The V and J genes are TRBV11-3 and TRBJ1-1; no clear D gene. V lost 4 bases and J lost 0, with 6 bases in between. Germline V CDR1 and CDR2: SGHNT, YENEEA. This CDR3 is 13 amino acids long. CDR3: CASSYQLNTEAFF. In nucleotides, the CDR3 is TGTGCCAGCAGCTACCAGTTGAACACTGAAGCTTTCTTT.

This clone occurred once. The genes are TRBV5-4 and TRBJ1-2, with 8 bases that match TRBD1. Looked up from germline, CDR1 is SGHNT and CDR2 is YYREEE (reference sequence). Trimming removed 3 bases from V and 8 bases from J; junction bases left unmatched: 6. The CDR3 has 13 amino acids. This CDR3 reads CASSYDRGQGYTF. CDR3 nucleotide sequence: TGTGCCAGCAGCTATGACAGGGGACAAGGCTACACCTTC.

The CDR3 loop is CASTPGGQNYGYTF. CDR3 in DNA: TGTGCCAGCACCCCCGGGGGACAGAACTATGGCTACACCTTC. The V gene is TRBV7-8, the J gene TRBJ1-2, with 7 bases aligning to TRBD1. J was trimmed by 2 bases and V by 7 bases; bases with no gene match: 7. This CDR3 is built from 14 residues. Germline V gene lookup returns CDR1 SGHVS and CDR2 FQNEAQ.

Of note for this clone: At one boundary the junction diverges from the germline segment, which might be a read error. The rearrangement joins TRBV7-7 to TRBJ1-1; no definite D call. The germline V gene encodes CDR1 SSHAT and CDR2 FNYEAQ (reference sequence). This CDR3 has 13 residues. CDR3 nucleotides: TGTGCTAGCAGCTTTTCTCCGGACACTGAAGCTTTCTTT. It yields the protein CASSFSPDTEAFF. Looking up the rest from reference TRBV7-7 and TRBJ1-1 gives the full variable domain: GAGVSQSPRYKVTKRGQDVTLRCDPISSHATLYWYQQALGQGPEFLTYFNYEAQPDKSGLPSDRFSAERPEGSISTLTIQRTEQRDSAMYRCASSFSPDTEAFFGQGTRLTVV.

The chain joins TRBV6-5 to TRBJ1-1; 8 nucleotides line up with TRBD1. CDR3 length equals 13 residues. Germline V gives CDR1 MNHEY, CDR2 SVGAGI. V gave up 6 bases and J gave up 7 bases; unmatched junction bases: 7. The CDR3 region has the DNA TGTGCCAGCAGCGTTGACAGGGGCATTGAAGCTTTCTTT. It yields the protein CASSVDRGIEAFF.

This chain joins TRBV19 and TRBJ1-2; tentative D call: TRBD1 (6 bases). Trimming shortened V by 10 bases and J by 5 bases, and 14 bases separated the two germline ends. This CDR3 comprises 12 residues. The germline CDR1 and CDR2 sequences are LNHDA and SQIVND (reference sequence). CDR3 amino acids: CATPPGVYGYTF. The CDR3 region has the DNA TGTGCCACCCCCCCAGGGGTATATGGCTACACCTTC.

The rearrangement uses TRBV11-3 and TRBJ1-2; D might be TRBD1 (6 bases). Germline V gene sequence: CDR1 SGHNT, CDR2 YENEEA. The CDR3 spans 13 residues. Trimming took 5 bases from V and 4 from J, leaving 11 bases between them. CDR3 residues: CASSLDRSYGYTF. The DNA for the CDR3 is TGTGCCAGCAGCCTGGACAGAAGCTATGGCTACACCTTC.

The chain couples TRBV7-2 to TRBJ2-2, with 8 bases aligning to TRBD1. Losses at the gene ends were 2 bases for V and 5 bases for J; bases not matched to a gene: 1. Germline-derived CDR1 and CDR2 are SGHTA and FQGNSA. This CDR3 is built from 14 residues. For the CDR3, the DNA is TGTGCCAGCAGCTTAAGACAGGGGACCGGGGAGCTGTTTTTT. Its translation: CASSLRQGTGELFF.

V is TRBV2 and J is TRBJ1-5; possible D gene TRBD1, 6 bases. Per the germline V gene, CDR1 is SNHLY and CDR2 is FYNNEI. The CDR3 runs 19 residues. Trimming took off 8 bases at V and 0 bases at J, with 26 bases between the two ends. The CDR3 here is CASGIAGVSSLNSNQPQHF. The CDR3 DNA is TGTGCCAGCGGTATTGCAGGGGTTTCTAGCCTTAATAGCAATCAGCCCCAGCATTTT.

This chain connects TRBV10-3 to TRBJ2-1, with 7 bases fitting TRBD1. Trimming took 3 bases from V and 8 from J; bases not matched to a gene: 7. Germline V lookup: CDR1 ENHRY, CDR2 SYGVKD. This CDR3 comprises 14 residues. The CDR3 region is CAISDDRERHEQFF. As DNA, the CDR3 is TGTGCCATCAGTGACGACAGGGAGCGACATGAGCAGTTCTTC.

V gene TRBV28 combines with J gene TRBJ2-7; the D is unclear. The CDR3 is 12 amino acids. Trimming pared 3 bases from V and 5 bases from J, leaving 8 bases between. CDR1 is MDHEN, CDR2 SYDVKM, per germline. The CDR3 loop reads CASSLSIHEQYF. In DNA, the CDR3 is TGTGCCAGCAGTTTGAGTATTCACGAGCAGTACTTC.

The chain links TRBV6-1 to TRBJ1-2, with D perhaps TRBD1 (6 bases). This CDR3 contains 15 residues. Germline values: CDR1 MNHNS, CDR2 SASEGT. V was pared by 2 bases and J by 8 bases, with 18 bases between. CDR3 nucleotides: TGTGCCAGCAGTGAAAGTTTATGGGGGGGCAGCGGCTACACCTTC. Protein: CASSESLWGGSGYTF.

The J gene is TRBJ2-7, the V gene TRBV6-2 or TRBV6-3; TRBD2 matches at 10 bases. The CDR3 covers 17 residues. Trimming at V came to 4 bases and at J to 2 bases, leaving 11 bases not matched to a gene. Germline V gene lookup returns CDR1 MNHEY and CDR2 SVGEGT. The CDR3 is CASSLQLAGELTYEQYF. For the CDR3, the DNA is TGTGCCAGCAGTTTACAGCTAGCGGGAGAACTCACCTACGAGCAGTACTTC.

This clone was recorded once. The chain carries TRBV25-1 and TRBJ2-2, with D tentatively TRBD1 (5 bases). There are 14 residues in the CDR3. Germline CDR1 is MGHDK and CDR2 is SYGVNS. V lost 2 bases, J lost 3 bases, and 7 bases lay in between. The CDR3 loop is CASSETGYTGELFF. The CDR3 nucleotides read TGTGCCAGCAGTGAAACAGGATACACCGGGGAGCTGTTTTTT.

V and J are TRBV27 and TRBJ2-1, with a possible D match to TRBD1 (5 bases). Trimming removed 6 bases at V and 5 bases at J, with 17 bases between. This CDR3 region has 15 residues. Per germline, CDR1 MNHEY and CDR2 SMNVEV (reference sequence). The CDR3 protein is CASRHQGTRDNEQFF. CDR3 nucleotide sequence: TGTGCCAGCAGACACCAGGGTACCCGGGACAATGAGCAGTTCTTC.

V usage is TRBV6-4 and J usage is TRBJ2-1; 7 bases are a match to TRBD2. Germline CDR1 is MRHNA and CDR2 is SNTAGT. The junction had 4 bases not matched to a gene; V was cut back by 6 bases and J by 5 bases. CDR3 length equals 13 residues. This CDR3 is CASRASGNNEQFF. The CDR3 DNA reads as TGTGCCAGCAGGGCTAGCGGTAACAATGAGCAGTTCTTC.

The chain employs TRBV27 and TRBJ2-1; TRBD2 aligns across 8 bases. CDR3 length: 17 amino acids. Losses at the gene ends were 1 base for V and 8 bases for J; bases not matched to a gene: 13. Germline CDR1 and CDR2: MNHEY and SMNVEV (reference sequence). CDR3 DNA sequence: TGTGCCAGCAGTTTATTAGGGTCGGGAGGGGGGTTCGATGAGCAGTTCTTC. Translating it yields CASSLLGSGGGFDEQFF.

This chain links TRBV19 with TRBJ1-6; tentatively, D is TRBD1 (5 bases). This CDR3 comprises 16 residues. The ends were cut back, 6 bases at V and 4 bases at J, with 16 bases in the middle. Looked up from germline, CDR1 is LNHDA and CDR2 is SQIVND (reference sequence). In nucleotides, the CDR3 is TGTGCCAGTAGGTCACGCGACAGACTTTATAATTCACCCCTCCACTTT. Translating gives CASRSRDRLYNSPLHF.